Listed below are T cell receptor beta chains from one sample, sequenced in a study of blood T cell repertoires in COVID-19. Measured with immunoSEQ multiplex PCR; TCRdb has only the in-frame clones, and not every one. The sample has about 170,000 clones, about 85% seen once. The sample was peripheral blood. These receptors were collected from an elderly man with COVID-19, enrolled during active disease. The CDR3 runs from the conserved cysteine through the conserved F or W. The D gene is left open where the match is weak. Size tells how often a clone was seen (once, few, many) or the class of an expanded clone, and some rows leave it out.

>once|TRBV16|TRBD1|TRBJ1-2
CASSQGRGPNYGYTF
TGTGCCAGCAGCCAAGGCAGGGGGCCGAACTATGGCTACACCTTC
>.|TRBV7-9|TRBD1|TRBJ1-2
CASSSGQIKTF
TGTGCCAGCAGCTCGGGACAGATTAAGACCTTC
>.|TRBV3-1/TRBV3-2|TRBD1|TRBJ1-1
CASSSTGGTEAFF
TGTGCCAGCAGTTCCACAGGGGGCACTGAAGCTTTCTTT
>.|TRBV4-2|TRBD2|TRBJ2-2
CASSQDRLAGGFTGELFF
TGTGCCAGCAGCCAAGATAGACTAGCGGGGGGTTTCACCGGGGAGCTGTTTTTT
>.|TRBV5-1|TRBD2|TRBJ2-5
CASSWGGDPNQETQYF
TGCGCCAGCAGCTGGGGGGGGGACCCCAATCAAGAGACCCAGTACTTC
>many|TRBV7-2|TRBD1|TRBJ1-4
CASSLAPGQGVEKLFF
TGTGCCAGCAGCTTAGCACCGGGACAGGGGGTTGAAAAACTGTTTTTT
>.|TRBV9|TRBD1|TRBJ1-5
CASGGQGGQPQHF
TGTGCCAGCGGAGGACAGGGAGGACAGCCCCAGCATTTT
>.|TRBV19|TRBD1|TRBJ1-5
CASSIRTGSSNQPQHF
TGTGCCAGTAGTATAAGGACAGGGAGTTCAAATCAGCCCCAGCATTTT
>.|TRBV4-2|TRBD1|TRBJ1-1
CASSQADRGRTEAFF
TGTGCCAGCAGCCAAGCTGACAGGGGACGCACTGAAGCTTTCTTT
>once|TRBV18|.|TRBJ2-3
CASSPQGWGGRVDTQYF
TGTGCCAGCTCACCACAAGGGTGGGGGGGCCGTGTGGATACGCAGTATTTT
>.|TRBV7-3|.|TRBJ1-2
CASSQSPGRITYGYTF
TGTGCCAGCAGCCAATCTCCCGGGAGAATAACCTATGGCTACACCTTC
>.|TRBV5-1|TRBD2|TRBJ2-3
CASKRGSTDTQYF
TGCGCCAGTAAGCGGGGGAGCACAGATACGCAGTATTTT
>once|TRBV28|.|TRBJ1-1
CASSFSGALNTEAFF
TGTGCCAGCAGTTTTAGTGGGGCCCTGAACACTGAAGCTTTCTTT
>.|TRBV5-1|TRBD2|TRBJ2-5
CASSPRAGGETQYF
TGCGCCAGCAGCCCCCGGGCCGGGGGGGAGACCCAGTACTTC
>.|TRBV7-2|.|TRBJ2-2
CASSLTGYTGELFF
TGTGCCAGCAGCTTAACAGGGTACACCGGGGAGCTGTTTTTT
>.|TRBV5-1|.|TRBJ2-7
CASSLQPGSSPEQYF
TGCGCCAGCAGCTTACAACCCGGGTCCTCTCCAGAGCAGTACTTC
>.|TRBV29-1|TRBD2|TRBJ2-3
CSVKRGGFTDTQYF
TGCAGCGTGAAGCGGGGGGGCTTCACAGATACGCAGTATTTT
>.|TRBV11-2|.|TRBJ1-2
CASSQWGVYGYTF
TGTGCCAGCAGTCAGTGGGGGGTCTATGGCTACACCTTC
>.|TRBV7-2|TRBD1|TRBJ1-3
CASSGIGTASGNTIYF
TGTGCCAGCAGCGGTATTGGGACAGCCTCTGGAAACACCATATATTTT